What follows are 12 T cell receptor beta chains derived from one specimen sequenced in a study of blood T cells in healthy people across ages. The use of a sample-barcoded 5' primer and a J-beta primer mix characterized a second PCR of about 7 to 12 cycles. TCRdb used MiXCR to reprocess the 5' RACE reads, holding one entry per CDR3 protein. The table records hundreds of thousands of distinct CDR3 sequences, roughly 50% of them present only once. Material for sequencing was blood. Receptors originate from a woman aged 60-75 years in good health.

The chain is built from TRBV27 and TRBJ2-1; 7 positions match TRBD1. CDR3 length equals 14 residues. V lost 3 bases, J lost 5 bases, and 4 bases stayed unmatched. Germline V gene data show CDR1 as MNHEY and CDR2 as SMNVEV (reference sequence). In nucleotides, the CDR3 is TGTGCCAGCAGTTTCCGGGACAGCGACAATGAGCAGTTCTTC. It is translated as CASSFRDSDNEQFF.

This chain connects TRBV20-1 to TRBJ2-7; TRBD2 matches at 15 bases. V lost 0 bases, J lost 5 bases, and 11 bases stayed unmatched. This CDR3 is 18 amino acids long. Germline CDR1 DFQATT, CDR2 SNEGSKA (reference sequence). The CDR3 DNA reads TGCAGTGCTAGAGATTATGGACTAGCGGGAGGGCCTCTCCACGAGCAGTACTTC. Its protein product is CSARDYGLAGGPLHEQYF.

In its sample, this clonotype was seen once. CDR3 residues: CASGRGGWISGIGGYEQYF. The DNA of the CDR3 is TGTGCCAGCGGCCGCGGAGGGTGGATTAGCGGGATCGGTGGTTACGAGCAGTACTTC. This rearrangement joins TRBV28 to TRBJ2-7; TRBD2 matches 8 bases. Per the germline V gene, CDR1 is MDHEN and CDR2 is SYDVKM. V lost 8 bases and J lost 4; bases outside the gene matches: 25. The CDR3 consists of 19 residues.

The chain joins TRBV11-1 to TRBJ2-3; D is unclear. V dropped 0 bases and J dropped 2 bases, with 6 bases sitting between them. Germline V CDR1 and CDR2: SGHAT, FQDESV (reference sequence). The CDR3 runs to 14 residues. The DNA for the CDR3 is TGTGCCAGCAGCTTAGCGAAGTTCACAGATACGCAGTATTTT. Encoded protein: CASSLAKFTDTQYF.

There are a few counts of this clonotype. The rearrangement joins TRBV7-3 to TRBJ2-5, with D possibly being TRBD1 (6 bases). Trimming stripped 5 bases from V and 5 bases from J, with 18 bases between. Germline V gene lookup returns CDR1 SGHTA and CDR2 FQGTGA. The CDR3 sequence is 15 residues long. This chain's CDR3 is CASSSTGHGVETQYF. In nucleotides, the CDR3 is TGTGCCAGCAGCAGCACGGGACACGGAGTGGAGACCCAGTACTTC.

This clonotype was detected only a few times. V gene TRBV29-1 combines with J gene TRBJ2-1; 7 bases match TRBD2. The CDR3 consists of 11 residues. Germline V gene sequence: CDR1 SQVTM, CDR2 ANQGSEA. Trimming removed 7 bases from V and 10 bases from J; junction bases left unmatched: 7. CDR3 protein: CSGRESREQFF. The DNA of the CDR3 is TGCAGCGGGCGGGAGAGTCGCGAGCAGTTCTTC.

This clonotype came up a few times. The chain combines TRBV14 with TRBJ2-1; TRBD1 is a possible D gene (6 bases). Germline CDR1 is SGHDN and CDR2 is FVKESK. Trimming shortened V by 3 bases and J by 7 bases, and 19 bases separated the two germline ends. The CDR3 has 16 amino acids. The CDR3 protein is CASSQGAGRLGNEQFF. Written as DNA, the CDR3 is TGTGCCAGCAGCCAGGGGGCAGGGCGGTTAGGGAATGAGCAGTTCTTC. The full variable domain, completed using reference TRBV14 and TRBJ2-1, is EAGVTQFPSHSVIEKGQTVTLRCDPISGHDNLYWYRRVMGKEIKFLLHFVKESKQDESGMPNNRFLAERTGGTYSTLKVQPAELEDSGVYFCASSQGAGRLGNEQFFGPGTRLTVL.

This rearrangement joins TRBV18 to TRBJ2-1; the D is unclear. The CDR3 totals 16 residues. V was pared by 8 bases and J by 0 bases, with 17 bases between. Germline values: CDR1 KGHSH, CDR2 LQKENI. CDR3 sequence reads: CASPRSAPSSYNEQFF. The CDR3 DNA reads as TGTGCCAGCCCACGATCAGCGCCTAGCTCCTACAATGAGCAGTTCTTC.

The V and J genes are TRBV2 and TRBJ2-5, with TRBD1 as a possible D gene (6 bases). The germline gives CDR1 SNHLY, CDR2 FYNNEI. This CDR3 contains 13 residues. Trimming cost V 4 bases and J 4 bases, with 10 bases left between them. CDR3 nucleotide sequence: TGTGCCAGCAGTGTACAGGGCGGAGAGACCCAGTACTTC. Translating gives CASSVQGGETQYF.

This chain links TRBV20-1 with TRBJ2-7; D unresolved. The V end lost 3 bases, the J end lost 1 base, and 16 bases lay between the germline ends. CDR3 size: 15 residues. From germline, CDR1 is DFQATT and CDR2 SNEGSKA (reference sequence). The chain's CDR3 is CSAREIRSSSYEQYF. Written as DNA, the CDR3 is TGCAGTGCTAGGGAGATCAGAAGCAGTTCCTACGAGCAGTACTTC.

There are many counts of this clonotype. This chain links TRBV6-5 with TRBJ2-1; TRBD1 matches at 8 bases. The CDR3 extends over 12 amino acids. V gave up 9 bases and J gave up 8 bases; unmatched junction bases: 6. Germline loops: CDR1 MNHEY, CDR2 SVGAGI. CDR3 loop: CASYSGGDEQFF. Here the CDR3 DNA reads TGTGCCAGTTACTCAGGGGGCGATGAGCAGTTCTTC.

This clonotype was found a few times. The rearrangement links TRBV5-4 to TRBJ2-3; weak D call: TRBD1 (6 bases). Germline CDR1 reads SGHNT; CDR2 reads YYREEE (reference sequence). The germline V and J ends were trimmed by 0 bases and 8 bases, with 13 bases remaining between them. This CDR3 has 14 residues. The CDR3 here is CASSLGDRSGTQYF. As DNA, the CDR3 is TGTGCCAGCAGCTTGGGAGACAGGTCTGGTACGCAGTATTTT.